The entry below describes one T cell receptor (beta chain). These data are taken from a study of blood T cell repertoires in COVID-19. About the research overall: The analysed material was cDNA or gDNA that came from T cells, B-cell-depleted T cells, or PBMCs.

In the study's own analysis: The assay estimated nucleated cells by amplifying reference gene primers. Generated by immunoSEQ multiplex PCR, the TCRdb table keeps only in-frame clones and is missing some. The V and J calls and clone size come from that table; D and trimming were worked out from the DNA. The sample lists 52,000 or so clones, about 88% seen once, with roughly 8% in the top ten. This sequence originates from a woman in her 70s with active COVID-19. Sequencing was performed on peripheral blood.

The CDR3 loop reads CASSGGITDTQYF. Here the CDR3 DNA reads TGTGCCAGTAGTGGCGGCATCACAGATACGCAGTATTTT. The chain joins TRBV19 to TRBJ2-3; D is unresolved. The V gene's germline CDR1 is LNHDA and CDR2 SQIVND (reference sequence). V lost 5 bases, J lost 2 bases, and 8 bases lay in between. The length of the CDR3 is 13 residues.